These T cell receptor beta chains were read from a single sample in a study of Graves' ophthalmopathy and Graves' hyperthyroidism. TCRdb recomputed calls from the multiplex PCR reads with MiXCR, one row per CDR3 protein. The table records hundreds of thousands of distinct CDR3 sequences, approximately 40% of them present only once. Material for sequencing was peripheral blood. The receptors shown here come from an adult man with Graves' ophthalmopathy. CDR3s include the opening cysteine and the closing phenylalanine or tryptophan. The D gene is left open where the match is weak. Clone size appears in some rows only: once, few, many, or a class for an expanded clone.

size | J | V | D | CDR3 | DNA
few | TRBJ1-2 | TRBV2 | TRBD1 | CASSGTGGGYTF | TGTGCCAGCAGTGGGACAGGGGGCGGCTACACCTTC
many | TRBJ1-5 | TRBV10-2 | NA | CASSERGAVDQPQHF | TGCGCCAGCAGTGAGCGGGGCGCGGTAGATCAGCCCCAGCATTTT
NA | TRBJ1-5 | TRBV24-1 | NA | CATSYLQAGNQPQHF | TGTGCCACCAGTTATCTACAGGCTGGCAATCAGCCCCAGCATTTT
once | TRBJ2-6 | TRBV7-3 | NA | CASSLRGGRANVLTF | TGTGCCAGCAGCTTAAGGGGCGGGAGGGCCAACGTCCTGACTTTC
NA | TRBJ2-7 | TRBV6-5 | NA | CASSYSSQPILEQYF | TGTGCCAGCAGTTACTCGAGTCAGCCCATCCTGGAGCAGTACTTC
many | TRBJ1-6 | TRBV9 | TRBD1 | CASSVRQGTNSPLHF | TGTGCCAGCAGCGTACGACAGGGAACGAATTCACCCCTCCACTTT
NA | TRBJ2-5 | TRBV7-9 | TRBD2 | CASSPTSGSVQETQYF | TGTGCCAGCTCCCCCACTAGCGGGAGTGTCCAAGAGACCCAGTACTTC
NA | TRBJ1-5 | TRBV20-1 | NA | CSARGQQNQPQHF | TGCAGTGCTAGAGGACAGCAGAATCAGCCCCAGCATTTT
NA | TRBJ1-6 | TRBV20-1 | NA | CSAREFLEGNSPLHF | TGCAGTGCTAGAGAGTTCTTAGAGGGTAATTCACCCCTCCACTTT
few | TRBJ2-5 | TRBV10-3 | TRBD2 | CAISDSGPGTSGSGMETQYF | TGTGCCATCAGTGATTCAGGCCCGGGGACTAGCGGGAGCGGTATGGAGACCCAGTACTTC
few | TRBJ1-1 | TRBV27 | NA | CASSSGQHEAFF | TGTGCCAGCAGTTCCGGACAACATGAAGCTTTCTTT
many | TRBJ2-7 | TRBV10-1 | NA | CASSQGGVAYEQYF | TGCGCCAGCAGTCAGGGCGGGGTCGCCTACGAGCAGTACTTC
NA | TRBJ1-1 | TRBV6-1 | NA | CASSEPDGNTEAFF | TGTGCCAGCAGTGAACCGGACGGGAACACTGAAGCTTTCTTT
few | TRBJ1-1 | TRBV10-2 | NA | CASSESGIMNTEAFF | TGCGCCAGCAGTGAGTCAGGGATAATGAACACTGAAGCTTTCTTT
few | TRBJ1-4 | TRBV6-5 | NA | CASSGDVGGEKLFF | TGTGCCAGCAGTGGGGACGTTGGAGGGGAAAAACTGTTTTTT